A selection of T cell receptor beta chains follows, all from one sample in a study of blood T cell repertoires in COVID-19. Profiling relied on immunoSEQ multiplex PCR, and the TCRdb table lists in-frame clones only, not all of them. Here the sample spans more than 70,000 clones, roughly 78% being singletons. The sample comprised peripheral blood. Receptors were obtained from a woman in her 70s with acute or convalescent COVID-19. Both conserved end residues are part of each CDR3. A D gene is named only where the DNA matches it firmly. Clone size is shown for a subset of rows, as once, few, many or a class of expanded clone.

v_gene,abundance,j_gene,d_gene,CDR3nt,CDR3aa
TRBV19,once,TRBJ1-5,NA,TGTGCATCTGTTGGCCCTTATAGCAATCAGCCCCAGCATTTT,CASVGPYSNQPQHF
TRBV30,NA,TRBJ1-5,NA,TGTGCCTGGAGCCAGGGCCTAAGTCAGCCCCAGCATTTT,CAWSQGLSQPQHF
TRBV6-6,NA,TRBJ2-2,TRBD1,TGTGCCAGCAGTTACTCAGGGACAGGATCCACCGGGGAGCTGTTTTTT,CASSYSGTGSTGELFF
TRBV10-2,NA,TRBJ2-5,TRBD2,TGCGCCCGCAGTCGACTAGCGGGGCCGCCGGAGACCCAGTACTTC,CARSRLAGPPETQYF
TRBV9,NA,TRBJ2-1,TRBD2,TGTGCCAGCAGCGTCCTAGCGGGAGGTTCCAATGAGCAGTTCTTC,CASSVLAGGSNEQFF
TRBV4-2,few,TRBJ2-7,NA,TGTGCCAGCAGCCAAGATCAAACACGCTACGAGCAGTACTTC,CASSQDQTRYEQYF
TRBV6-5,once,TRBJ1-2,TRBD1,TGTGCCAGCAGGAACTGGGACAGGGGAAGAGGCTACACCTTC,CASRNWDRGRGYTF
TRBV18,NA,TRBJ2-5,NA,TGTGCCAGCTCACCATATCAGGGGATAAGCCAAGAGACCCAGTACTTC,CASSPYQGISQETQYF
TRBV4-1,NA,TRBJ1-1,NA,TGCGCCAGCAGTTCAGGGTCGGGCTTTTTTAGGGACACTGAAGCTTTCTTT,CASSSGSGFFRDTEAFF
TRBV19,NA,TRBJ2-1,TRBD2,TGTGCCAGTAGTATCGGGAGGCTAGCGGCGAACAATGAGCAGTTCTTC,CASSIGRLAANNEQFF
TRBV23-1,NA,TRBJ2-1,TRBD1,TGCGCCAGCAGTCACACCGGGACAGGGGGCTACAATGAGCAGTTCTTC,CASSHTGTGGYNEQFF
TRBV7-2,NA,TRBJ2-7,TRBD1,TGTGCCAGCAGCCCCCGGGACAGGGCCCACGAGCAGTACTTC,CASSPRDRAHEQYF
TRBV5-1,few,TRBJ1-2,NA,TGCGCCAGCAGCGTGGACAGTTTGGGCGGCTACACCTTC,CASSVDSLGGYTF
TRBV10-3,NA,TRBJ1-5,NA,TGTGCCATCAGTGAGTCCGGGGATAGCAATCAGCCCCAGCATTTT,CAISESGDSNQPQHF
TRBV28,few,TRBJ1-6,NA,TGTGCCAGCAGTTTGTGGGCAGCCAATCCGTCCTATAATTCACCCCTCCACTTT,CASSLWAANPSYNSPLHF
TRBV4-1,NA,TRBJ1-5,TRBD1,TGCGCCAGCAGCCAAGATGCAGGGGGAGGCAATCAGCCCCAGCATTTT,CASSQDAGGGNQPQHF
TRBV27,NA,TRBJ2-5,TRBD2,TGTGCCAGCAGCGAGGCCCTTGCGGGGGTGTTGTACTTC,CASSEALAGVLYF
TRBV6-5,NA,TRBJ2-1,NA,TGTGCCAGCAAGGAGGGATCCTACAATGAGCAGTTCTTC,CASKEGSYNEQFF